This TCR beta chain was identified in a study of blood T cell repertoires in COVID-19 (TCRdb year 2020). Study-wide context: Samples covering the acute and convalescent phases of COVID-19 were provided by collaborators in the United States, Italy and Spain. Nearly every sample came with metadata listing a de-identified subject ID, COVID-19 status, age in years and sex. HLA class I and class II types, where available, came from metadata supplied by the sample provider rather than from assay-based typing. The material from the prospective study consisted of cDNA or gDNA derived from T cells, B-cell-depleted T cells, or PBMCs. Samples were obtained from the ongoing ImmuneRACE study (first 160 participants) and from about 1,300 subjects provided by 6 global collaborators. Deeply sampled blood TCRbeta repertoires from subjects exposed to, actively infected with, or recovered from COVID-19 were included in the dataset. The repertoires were made available in a free public database intended to serve as a resource for research on the immune response to SARS-CoV-2.

A note on this clone: Its antigen target is currently unknown. No base-level quality is on record; no much larger clone is a single base apart.

The immunoSEQ Assay, a bias-controlled multiplex PCR, was used to amplify TCRbeta CDR3 regions from genomic DNA. In the original analysis: Nucleated cell counts per sample were estimated from amplification of reference gene primers within the assay. To quantify the absolute abundance of each unique TCRbeta CDR3 rearrangement, sequence reads were collapsed and filtered. For each sample, productive Simpson clonality was calculated as the square root of Simpson's diversity index across productive rearrangements. In TCRdb, the immuneACCESS table is reduced to in-frame sequences with V and J assigned. These tables do not hold every clone; where another copy was compared, an unresolved V gene accounts for under half, and the others remain unexplained. V and J calls plus clone size are reproduced from that table; the DNA served to infer D and trimming. Counted in this sample were 150,000 to 200,000 clones; around 80% of them appeared once. The top ten clones comprise roughly a sixth of the sample.

Reading the germline V gene (reference sequence) gives CDR1 LNHDA and CDR2 SQIVND. Reading from cysteine to phenylalanine, the CDR3 counts 13 amino acids. Only the CDR3 DNA is retained, 39 bases long and in frame from the first base. The germline ends are 17 bases apart after V is trimmed by 7 bases and J by 13 bases. Enrolling through a virtual design, the prospective study's participants ranged in age from roughly 18 to 100 years and lived across roughly 23 United States geographic areas. To assign participants to cohorts, the prospective study relied on clinical history that participants themselves reported in a screening survey and a study questionnaire. Mobile phlebotomists in the prospective study collected whole blood, serum and a nasopharyngeal or oropharyngeal swab from every participant. Additional blood draws and questionnaires over an approximately two-month period could optionally be provided by prospective study participants. Before DNA extraction, blood samples from the prospective study were shipped at room temperature or frozen.

On the study overall, not on this receptor specifically: Clinical and demographic metadata were provided uncurated, with the amount varying by source and participant.

Sequencing input: PBMCs or T cells enriched from blood (not recorded which). The V gene is TRBV19 and the J gene is TRBJ1-6; the D gene is perhaps TRBD1, on 5 matching bases. This receptor was identified in a woman aged 45-65 years with acute COVID-19. CDR3 protein: CASNPGGGRPLHF. The DNA reads as follows: TGTGCCAGTAATCCTGGGGGGGGTAGGCCCCTCCACTTT.